Each of the 13 T cell receptor beta chains below was sequenced from the same sample in a study of spatial heterogeneity in lung cancer. General study points: Tumors with more nonsynonymous mutations had more expanded intratumoral alpha and beta TCRs.

TCRdb independently ran MiXCR on the 5' RACE reads; one entry per CDR3 protein. The sample lists several thousand distinct CDR3 sequences, about 15% occurring once. Their antigens remain unidentified. The time point is: sample taken at primary tumor resection. The specimen comprised lung tumor tissue, sampled at surgery. The receptors shown here come from a female donor with early-stage non-small cell lung cancer.

Sample share makes this clonotype medium-sized. The gene calls are TRBV27 and TRBJ2-7; 11 nucleotides line up with TRBD2. J lost 0 bases, V lost 2 bases, and 12 bases had no gene match. From germline, CDR1 is MNHEY and CDR2 SMNVEV (reference sequence). The CDR3 consists of 19 residues. CDR3 loop: CASSLGVLAGGPRSYEQYF. CDR3 coding DNA: TGTGCCAGCAGTTTAGGGGTCCTAGCGGGGGGACCTCGCTCCTACGAGCAGTACTTC.

By sample share, this clonotype is medium-sized (0.01 to 0.1%). The chain recombines TRBV30 with TRBJ2-7, with D uncertain. This CDR3 contains 13 residues. From germline, CDR1 is GTSNPN and CDR2 SVGIG (reference sequence). Trimming left V 2 bases short and J 1 base short, with 9 bases between. CDR3 bases: TGTGCCTGGAGTAGAAAGGGTTCCTACGAGCAGTACTTC. Its translation is CAWSRKGSYEQYF.

This clonotype was detected ten times or more. This chain links TRBV19 with TRBJ2-7; D gene uncertain. V lost 3 bases and J 5 bases, leaving 8 bases between the germline ends. The CDR3 extends over 12 amino acids. Germline-derived CDR1 and CDR2 are LNHDA and SQIVND (reference sequence). The CDR3 loop reads CASSMMGNEQYF. DNA for the CDR3: TGTGCCAGTAGTATGATGGGAAACGAGCAGTACTTC.

This clonotype is medium-sized. V usage is TRBV10-1 and J usage is TRBJ2-3; 13 bases fit TRBD2. Germline V CDR1 and CDR2: WNHNN, SYGVQD (reference sequence). Losses at the gene ends were 2 bases for V and 6 bases for J; bases not matched to a gene: 5. This CDR3 spans 16 amino acids. CDR3: CASSETSGGAVDTQYF. The CDR3 DNA sequence: TGCGCCAGCAGTGAGACTAGCGGGGGGGCAGTGGATACGCAGTATTTT.

In its sample, this clonotype is medium-sized. V and J are TRBV7-8 and TRBJ1-2; D might be TRBD1 (6 bases). The germline CDR1 and CDR2 sequences are SGHVS and FQNEAQ. This CDR3 contains 15 residues. V lost 6 bases and J lost 2, with 16 bases in between. Here the CDR3 DNA reads TGTGCCAGCAGTCCCGACCACAGGGAGAACTATGGCTACACCTTC. The encoded protein is CASSPDHRENYGYTF. Filled out from reference TRBV7-8 and TRBJ1-2, the complete variable domain reads GAGVSQSPRYKVAKRGQDVALRCDPISGHVSLFWYQQALGQGPEFLTYFQNEAQLDKSGLPSDRFFAERPEGSVSTLKIQRTQQEDSAVYLCASSPDHRENYGYTFGSGTRLTVV.

The chain uses TRBV3-1 and TRBJ1-3; no definite D call. V was clipped by 0 bases and J by 0 bases, with 6 bases between them. The germline V gene encodes CDR1 LGHDT and CDR2 YNNKEL (reference sequence). The CDR3 is 15 amino acids. Here the CDR3 reads CASSQEVLSGNTIYF. The CDR3 DNA sequence: TGTGCCAGCAGCCAAGAGGTACTCTCTGGAAACACCATATATTTT.

Ten or more counts support this clonotype. The chain combines TRBV6-5 with TRBJ1-1, with unresolved D. The CDR3 sequence is 14 residues long. The germline V and J ends were trimmed by 0 bases and 3 bases, with 8 bases remaining between them. Germline V gene data show CDR1 as MNHEY and CDR2 as SVGAGI. The CDR3 region is CASSYSDEHTEAFF. The CDR3 DNA reads TGTGCCAGCAGTTACTCGGACGAACACACTGAAGCTTTCTTT.

This clonotype was detected only once. Relative to the germline gene, one junction end is altered; a read error may explain this. The DNA for the CDR3 is TGCAGTGCTAGAGGCTCTCTCTCCCACGAGCAGTACTTC. Encoded protein: CSARGSLSHEQYF. The chain employs TRBV20-1 and TRBJ2-7; no definite D call. CDR3 length: 13 residues. Germline CDR1 and CDR2: DFQATT and SNEGSKA (reference sequence).

CDR3 residues: CATSDSPWEIPDTQYF. The DNA for the CDR3 is TGTGCCACCAGTGATTCCCCATGGGAAATCCCAGATACGCAGTATTTT. The rearrangement links TRBV24-1 to TRBJ2-3; D unclear. Germline-derived CDR1 and CDR2 are KGHDR and SFDVKD. Trimming left V 2 bases short and J 4 bases short, with 15 bases between. There are 16 residues in the CDR3.

This clonotype is medium-sized within its sample. The V gene is TRBV6-1, the J gene TRBJ1-4, with a possible D match to TRBD1 (5 bases). CDR3 length: 18 residues. The germline CDR1 and CDR2 sequences are MNHNS and SASEGT. V was shortened by 4 bases and J by 0 bases, with 18 bases between the two germline ends. The CDR3 DNA reads TGTGCCAGCAGTGGAATCAGATGGGACCTTGCAACTAATGAAAAACTGTTTTTT. Translation: CASSGIRWDLATNEKLFF.

This clonotype was observed a few times. This sequence joins TRBV6-5 and TRBJ2-7; 9 bases are shared with TRBD1. Germline V gene lookup returns CDR1 MNHEY and CDR2 SVGAGI. V gave up 4 bases and J gave up 7 bases; unmatched junction bases: 17. The CDR3 is made up of 17 amino acids. DNA for the CDR3: TGTGCCAGCAGTTTCACGACGTCCGGGACAGGGTCGGGGGAGCAGTACTTC. Translated, it gives CASSFTTSGTGSGEQYF.

This clonotype was counted many times. The rearrangement links TRBV20-1 to TRBJ2-7, with D unresolved. V was trimmed by 0 bases and J by 2 bases, leaving 14 bases between them. Germline CDR1 reads DFQATT; CDR2 reads SNEGSKA (reference sequence). The CDR3 length is 15 residues. CDR3 loop: CSARDAGYTPYEQYF. CDR3 DNA: TGCAGTGCTAGAGATGCCGGGTATACCCCCTACGAGCAGTACTTC.

This clonotype is medium-sized (0.01 to 0.1%) within its sample. This chain links TRBV20-1 with TRBJ2-7; perhaps D is TRBD1 or TRBD2 (5 bases each). Deletions cut 3 bases from V and 4 bases from J, with 13 bases between. The germline CDR1 and CDR2 sequences are DFQATT and SNEGSKA (reference sequence). The CDR3 is 13 amino acids. The CDR3 sequence: CSARGPAFYEQYF. As DNA, the CDR3 is TGCAGTGCTAGGGGACCCGCCTTTTACGAGCAGTACTTC.